This passage covers 14 T cell receptor beta chains from one sample sequenced in a study of cytomegalovirus exposure and HLA in healthy donors. The primer mix had 60 Vbeta and 13 Jbeta primers. Only in-frame clones appear in the TCRdb table, and some are missing; sequencing was by immunoSEQ multiplex PCR. Counted here are about 110,000 clones, roughly two thirds occurring once; the ten biggest clones make up approximately 2.8%. The sample comprised PBMCs. These receptor sequences come from a female donor in good health and CMV-seronegative.

The rearrangement uses TRBV2 and TRBJ2-2, with D uncertain. The germline V and J ends were trimmed by 7 bases and 0 bases, with 12 bases remaining between them. The germline V gene has CDR1 SNHLY and CDR2 FYNNEI. This CDR3 is built from 15 residues. The CDR3, as DNA: TGTGCCAGCACCCCCCGGGTCGCGAACACCGGGGAGCTGTTTTTT. It is translated as CASTPRVANTGELFF.

The chain combines TRBV19 with TRBJ1-5, with 8 nucleotides matching TRBD1. The CDR3 runs to 16 residues. Trimming at V came to 7 bases and at J to 4 bases, leaving 12 bases not matched to a gene. Germline V gene lookup returns CDR1 LNHDA and CDR2 SQIVND (reference sequence). The CDR3 DNA is TGTGCCAGTACTCCACTGACAGGGGCCGGGAATCAGCCCCAGCATTTT. Amino acid sequence: CASTPLTGAGNQPQHF.

The V gene is TRBV19, the J gene TRBJ2-3, with D possibly being TRBD2 (6 bases). The CDR3 covers 15 residues. Germline CDR1 and CDR2: LNHDA and SQIVND (reference sequence). The ends were cut back, 3 bases at V and 2 bases at J, with 12 bases in the middle. Here the CDR3 DNA reads TGTGCCAGTAGTATTGGTGGAGGGAACACAGATACGCAGTATTTT. Translation gives CASSIGGGNTDTQYF.

This clone has more than one count but fewer than ten. The chain employs TRBV7-3 and TRBJ2-1; 7 nucleotides agree with TRBD1. V shed 5 bases and J 1 base; nucleotides not matched to a gene: 5. The CDR3 totals 15 residues. The germline V gene has CDR1 SGHTA and CDR2 FQGTGA. The CDR3 spells CASSQGGWSYNEQFF. The CDR3 bases are TGTGCCAGCAGCCAAGGGGGCTGGTCCTACAATGAGCAGTTCTTC.

The chain combines TRBV30 with TRBJ1-1, with D perhaps TRBD1 (5 bases). The CDR3 has 11 amino acids. The germline CDR1 and CDR2 sequences are GTSNPN and SVGIG (reference sequence). Trimming removed 2 bases at V and 10 bases at J, with 11 bases between. CDR3 region: CAWSSRVRAFF. CDR3 bases: TGTGCCTGGAGTAGCAGGGTTCGAGCTTTCTTT.

J is TRBJ2-7 and V is TRBV10-3, with 11 bases fitting TRBD1. Germline lookup yields CDR1 ENHRY and CDR2 SYGVKD. V was pared by 7 bases and J by 4 bases, with 3 bases of the junction left unmatched. This CDR3 region has 13 residues. The CDR3 protein is CAIKGDRGYEQYF. In DNA, the CDR3 is TGTGCCATCAAGGGGGACAGGGGGTACGAGCAGTACTTC.

The rearrangement joins TRBV18 to TRBJ1-1; TRBD1 agrees at 8 bases. CDR3 length: 15 residues. V lost 3 bases, J lost 5 bases, and 8 bases stayed unmatched. CDR1 KGHSH and CDR2 LQKENI come from the germline V gene. The CDR3 sequence: CASSPQTGAVTEAFF. DNA for the CDR3: TGTGCCAGCTCACCGCAGACAGGGGCGGTTACTGAAGCTTTCTTT.

Notes on this clone: This same CDR3 is encoded by further DNA sequences in the sample. V and J are TRBV30 and TRBJ1-2; unclear D gene. Trimming removed 0 bases from V and 2 bases from J, with 10 bases in between. Germline lookup yields CDR1 GTSNPN and CDR2 SVGIG (reference sequence). The CDR3 runs 14 residues. The CDR3 is CAWSVLGRNYGYTF. The CDR3 DNA reads TGTGCCTGGAGTGTTTTGGGCAGGAACTATGGCTACACCTTC.

V is TRBV27 and J is TRBJ1-5; TRBD1 matches 7 bases. V gave up 5 bases and J gave up 3 bases; unmatched junction bases: 10. The CDR3 contains 16 residues. CDR1 and CDR2 (germline): MNHEY, SMNVEV (reference sequence). The CDR3 sequence is CASSNRDRGYNQPQHF. Written as DNA, the CDR3 is TGTGCCAGCAGTAACCGGGACAGAGGATACAATCAGCCCCAGCATTTT.

This clone turned up a few times. The rearrangement uses TRBV14 and TRBJ2-7; possible D gene TRBD1, 6 bases. Germline V gives CDR1 SGHDN, CDR2 FVKESK. This CDR3 is 14 amino acids long. Trimming stripped 4 bases from V and 3 bases from J, with 13 bases between. DNA for the CDR3: TGTGCCAGCAGCCTACCAGGGGAAGTCTACGAGCAGTACTTC. It codes for CASSLPGEVYEQYF.

This clone was picked up one time. The chain employs TRBV6-5 and TRBJ2-5; D is possibly TRBD1 (6 bases). The J call could be wrong; TRBJ2-7 is a better fit for the DNA end. This CDR3 region has 12 residues. Germline CDR1 is MNHEY and CDR2 is SVGAGI. CDR3 loop: CASRGQSYEQYF. The CDR3 DNA is TGTGCCAGCAGAGGACAGTCCTACGAGCAGTACTTC.

This clone was recorded a few times. V is TRBV5-1 and J is TRBJ1-1; D uncertain. The CDR3 sequence is 14 residues long. With 7 bases removed from V and 0 bases from J, the gap between germline ends came to 13 bases. CDR1 and CDR2 from the germline V gene are SGHRS and YFSETQ. CDR3 DNA: TGCGCCAGCTATGAGAGGCCTCTGAACACTGAAGCTTTCTTT. Translation: CASYERPLNTEAFF.

The chain uses TRBV5-1 and TRBJ2-1, with TRBD2 matching over 9 bases. The trim removed 0 bases at V and 5 bases at J, leaving 9 bases unmatched. Germline V CDR1 and CDR2: SGHRS, YFSETQ. This CDR3 has 17 amino acids. CDR3 DNA sequence: TGCGCCAGCAGCTTGGGGAGGGCGGGAGGGCCCAACAATGAGCAGTTCTTC. Encoded protein: CASSLGRAGGPNNEQFF.

In this sample, this clone turned up a few times. The chain employs TRBV9 and TRBJ2-2, with a weak D call TRBD2 (5 bases). CDR3 size: 16 residues. Trimming shortened V by 6 bases and J by 5 bases, and 20 bases separated the two germline ends. Germline V gene data show CDR1 as SGDLS and CDR2 as YYNGEE. This CDR3 reads CASTYGLRVQTGELFF. CDR3 sequence (DNA): TGTGCCAGCACCTACGGACTTAGAGTTCAGACCGGGGAGCTGTTTTTT.